This TCR beta chain was obtained from a study of T cells in Graves' hyperthyroidism and ophthalmopathy. This clonotype was picked up a small number of times. This CDR3 has 14 residues. Germline CDR1 SGDLS, CDR2 YYNGEE. J gave up 6 bases and V 4 bases, and 5 bases lay outside the gene matches. RNA transcripts yielded amplified TCR beta CDR3 regions. An initial round of RT-PCR targeting the TCR CDR3 relied on the HTBI primer set. TCRdb analysed the multiplex PCR reads with MiXCR anew, one entry per CDR3 protein. Found here are 700,000 to 850,000 distinct CDR3 sequences, over 35% of them singletons; the top ten hold roughly 30%.

This TCR was recovered from a woman in her thirties or forties with Graves' hyperthyroidism. Sequenced input: blood. The chain has TRBV9 and TRBJ2-5, with 11 bases fitting TRBD1. The CDR3 protein is CASSRTGGVKTQYF. CDR3 bases: TGTGCCAGCAGCCGGACAGGGGGCGTGAAGACCCAGTACTTC. Full variable domain (rest looked up from reference TRBV9 and TRBJ2-5): DSGVTQTPKHLITATGQRVTLRCSPRSGDLSVYWYQQSLDQGLQFLIQYYNGEERAKGNILERFSAQQFPDLHSELNLSSLELGDSALYFCASSRTGGVKTQYFGPGTRLLVL.